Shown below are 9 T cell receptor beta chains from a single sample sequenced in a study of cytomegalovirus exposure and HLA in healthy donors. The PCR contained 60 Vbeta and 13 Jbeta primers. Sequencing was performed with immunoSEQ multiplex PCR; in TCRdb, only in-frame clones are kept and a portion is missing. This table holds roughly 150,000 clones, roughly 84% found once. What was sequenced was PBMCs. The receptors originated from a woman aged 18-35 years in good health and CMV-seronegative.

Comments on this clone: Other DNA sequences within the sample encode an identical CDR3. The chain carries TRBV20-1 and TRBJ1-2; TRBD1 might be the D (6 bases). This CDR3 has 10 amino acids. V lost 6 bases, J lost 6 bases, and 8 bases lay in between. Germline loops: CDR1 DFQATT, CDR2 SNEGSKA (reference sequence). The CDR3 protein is CSARQDGYTF. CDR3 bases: TGCAGTGCAAGACAGGATGGCTACACCTTC.

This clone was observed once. Written as DNA, the CDR3 is TGTGCCACCCGCGAGAACACCGGGGAGCTGTTTTTT. Translating gives CATRENTGELFF. The rearrangement joins TRBV10-3 to TRBJ2-2, with D uncertain. The length of the CDR3 is 12 residues. CDR1 ENHRY and CDR2 SYGVKD come from the germline V gene. V was shortened by 10 bases and J by 1 base, with 7 bases between the two germline ends.

The chain's CDR3 is CSVRPGTGEYGYTF. The CDR3 coding sequence is TGCAGCGTTCGCCCTGGGACAGGGGAATATGGCTACACCTTC. The J gene is TRBJ1-2, the V gene TRBV29-1; 10 bases agree with TRBD1. CDR3 length: 14 residues. Germline values: CDR1 SQVTM, CDR2 ANQGSEA. The V segment lost 5 bases and the J segment 5 bases; nucleotides outside the gene matches: 8.

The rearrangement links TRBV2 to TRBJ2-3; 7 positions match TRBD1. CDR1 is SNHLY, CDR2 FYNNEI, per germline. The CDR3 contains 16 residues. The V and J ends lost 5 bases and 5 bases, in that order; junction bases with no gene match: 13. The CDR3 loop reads CASSPPPGQPGDTQYF. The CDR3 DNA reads TGTGCCAGCAGTCCACCTCCGGGACAGCCAGGAGATACGCAGTATTTT.

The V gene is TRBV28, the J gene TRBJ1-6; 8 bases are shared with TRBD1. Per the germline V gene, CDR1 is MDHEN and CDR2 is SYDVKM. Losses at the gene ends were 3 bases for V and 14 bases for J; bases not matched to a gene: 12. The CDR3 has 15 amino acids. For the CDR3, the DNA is TGTGCCAGCAGTTTGGACAGGGTAGGGAGATTCACCCTCCACTTT. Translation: CASSLDRVGRFTLHF. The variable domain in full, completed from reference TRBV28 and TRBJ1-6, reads DVKVTQSSRYLVKRTGEKVFLECVQDMDHENMFWYRQDPGLGLRLIYFSYDVKMKEKGDIPEGYSVSREKKERFSLILESASTNQTSMYLCASSLDRVGRFTLHFGNGTRLTVT.

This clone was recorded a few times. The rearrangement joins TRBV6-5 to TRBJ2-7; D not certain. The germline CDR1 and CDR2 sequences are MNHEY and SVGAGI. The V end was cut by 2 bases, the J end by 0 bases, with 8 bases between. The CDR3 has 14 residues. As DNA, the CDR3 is TGTGCCAGCAGTTACGTGCCGAGCTCCTACGAGCAGTACTTC. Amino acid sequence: CASSYVPSSYEQYF.

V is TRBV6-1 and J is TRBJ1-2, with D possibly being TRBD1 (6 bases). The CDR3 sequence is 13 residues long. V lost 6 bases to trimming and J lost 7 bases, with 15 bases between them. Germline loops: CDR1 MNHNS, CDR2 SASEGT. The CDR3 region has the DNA TGTGCCAGCAGACCGACAGGAGAATCTGGCTACACCTTC. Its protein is CASRPTGESGYTF.

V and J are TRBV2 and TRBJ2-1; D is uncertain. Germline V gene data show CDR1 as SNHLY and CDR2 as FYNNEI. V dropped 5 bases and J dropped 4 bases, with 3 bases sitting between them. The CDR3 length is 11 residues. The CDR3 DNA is TGTGCCAGCAGTCAGTACAATGAGCAGTTCTTC. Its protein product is CASSQYNEQFF.

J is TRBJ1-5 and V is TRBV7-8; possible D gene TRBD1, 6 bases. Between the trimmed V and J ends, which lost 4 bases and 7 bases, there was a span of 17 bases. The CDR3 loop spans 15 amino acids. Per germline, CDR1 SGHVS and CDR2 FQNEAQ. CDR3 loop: CASSYEQGGGQPQHF. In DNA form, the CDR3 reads TGTGCCAGCAGCTATGAACAGGGCGGCGGGCAGCCCCAGCATTTT.